The sequence of this T cell receptor beta chain was determined in a study of T cell repertoires in cytomegalovirus infection. The table lists this clonotype with many counts. The antigen remains undetermined. At one end, the junction sequence differs from germline, possibly due to a read error. Study outcomes and limitations: CMV-specific TCR beta clonotypes restricted by HLA-C dominated the ex vivo response.

The germline V gene has CDR1 SSHAT and CDR2 FNYEAQ (reference sequence). This CDR3 contains 13 residues. TCRdb fed the reads into MiXCR, producing one record per CDR3 protein. The sample records 600,000 to 800,000 distinct CDR3 sequences, roughly 24% being singletons. Sequenced sample: CD8+ T cells from PBMCs. The receptor's source is a human donor in good health (CMV status not recorded). Some clones in this sample may be carry-over from other donors' samples. The chain combines TRBV7-7 with TRBJ1-1; possible D gene TRBD1, 6 bases. CDR3: CASSLNSDSEAFF. The DNA for the CDR3 is TGTGCTAGCAGCTTAAATTCGGACAGTGAAGCTTTCTTT. The entire variable domain, with the rest obtained from reference TRBV7-7 and TRBJ1-1, is as follows: GAGVSQSPRYKVTKRGQDVTLRCDPISSHATLYWYQQALGQGPEFLTYFNYEAQPDKSGLPSDRFSAERPEGSISTLTIQRTEQRDSAMYRCASSLNSDSEAFFGQGTRLTVV.